Listed below are T cell receptor beta chains from one sample, sequenced in a study of PD-1 blockade in classical Hodgkin lymphoma. Sequencing was performed with immunoSEQ multiplex PCR; in TCRdb, only in-frame clones are kept and a portion is missing. The sample includes around 41,000 clones, about 65% of them seen just once. The sequencing used peripheral blood mononuclear cells (PBMCs), collected before the second cycle of nivolumab. These receptors came from a human donor with classical Hodgkin lymphoma. The CDR3 runs from the conserved cysteine through the conserved F or W.

v_gene	j_gene	CDR3aa
TRBV27	TRBJ2-5	CASSFSRAQETQYF
TRBV4-1	TRBJ1-1	CASSSEGGEAFF
TRBV5-4	TRBJ2-7	CASSVATGWVYEQYF
TRBV7-2	TRBJ1-5	CASSSDRNQPQHF
TRBV6-5	TRBJ2-3	CASQGRSPDTQYF
TRBV9	TRBJ2-7	CASSVDSGGEQYF
TRBV28	TRBJ1-5	CASSLSGGTGDQPQHF
TRBV7-8	TRBJ1-1	CASSLTELNTEAFF
TRBV19	TRBJ2-7	CASSVGLGLPGEQYF
TRBV6-5	TRBJ1-2	CATKGGYGYTF
TRBV19	TRBJ2-7	CASSIEKGITYEQYF
TRBV27	TRBJ1-4	CASGYYRGGKEKLFF
TRBV11-3	TRBJ1-2	CASSLGQGATNYGYTF